The entry below gives a single TCR beta chain sequence along with its context. Participant ages covered roughly 18 to 89 years across around 25 US areas. Participants had their cohort set by participant-reported clinical history. This record belongs to a study of blood T cell repertoires in COVID-19. The assay was immunoSEQ multiplex PCR, and TCRdb's table has in-frame clones only and misses some. The sample lists about 140,000 clones; about 84% were seen once. There are 16 residues in the CDR3. The germline CDR1 and CDR2 sequences are SGHVS and FQNEAQ. V gave up 4 bases and J gave up 0 bases, with 13 bases separating them.

This clonotype was obtained from a woman aged 18-29 years who had been exposed to COVID-19. The sample was PBMCs or T cells enriched from blood (not recorded which). The chain recombines TRBV7-8 with TRBJ2-1; the D is unclear. The CDR3 coding sequence is TGTGCCAGCAGCTCTCCGGCGGAGAGCTCCTACAATGAGCAGTTCTTC. It is translated as CASSSPAESSYNEQFF.